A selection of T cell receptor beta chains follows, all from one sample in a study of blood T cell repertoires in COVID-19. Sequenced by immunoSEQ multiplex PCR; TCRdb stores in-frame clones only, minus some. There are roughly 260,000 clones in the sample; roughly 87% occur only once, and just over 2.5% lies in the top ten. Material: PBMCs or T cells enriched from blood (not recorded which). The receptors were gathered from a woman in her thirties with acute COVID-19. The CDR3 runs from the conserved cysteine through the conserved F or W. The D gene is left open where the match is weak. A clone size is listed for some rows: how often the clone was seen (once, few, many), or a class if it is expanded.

cdr3_aa: CASSDQTGTGVPDTQYF; cdr3_nt: TGTGCCAGCAGTGATCAAACCGGGACAGGGGTCCCAGATACGCAGTATTTT; v_call: TRBV6-1; j_call: TRBJ2-3; clone_size: NA; d_call: TRBD1
cdr3_aa: CASRWMGTGSNYEQYF; cdr3_nt: TGTGCCAGCAGGTGGATGGGGACAGGGTCTAACTACGAGCAGTACTTC; v_call: TRBV5-6; j_call: TRBJ2-7; clone_size: NA; d_call: TRBD1
cdr3_aa: CASSRTGNTEAFF; cdr3_nt: TGCGCCAGCAGTCGGACAGGGAACACTGAAGCTTTCTTT; v_call: TRBV4-1; j_call: TRBJ1-1; clone_size: NA; d_call: TRBD1
cdr3_aa: CASSHRRGNTEAFF; cdr3_nt: TGTGCCAGCAGTCACCGGAGGGGGAACACTGAAGCTTTCTTT; v_call: TRBV6-5; j_call: TRBJ1-1; clone_size: NA; d_call: NA
cdr3_aa: CATQRERNTGELFF; cdr3_nt: TGTGCCACCCAGCGGGAAAGGAACACCGGGGAGCTGTTTTTT; v_call: TRBV15; j_call: TRBJ2-2; clone_size: NA; d_call: TRBD2
cdr3_aa: CASSLVAGKNEKLFF; cdr3_nt: TGTGCCAGCAGCTTGGTGGCAGGGAAAAATGAAAAACTGTTTTTT; v_call: TRBV5-5; j_call: TRBJ1-4; clone_size: NA; d_call: NA
cdr3_aa: CASSLEAGMGEKLFF; cdr3_nt: TGTGCCAGCAGCTTGGAGGCAGGGATGGGTGAAAAACTGTTTTTT; v_call: TRBV5-5; j_call: TRBJ1-4; clone_size: NA; d_call: NA
cdr3_aa: CAISSLAGNTIYF; cdr3_nt: TGTGCCATCTCAAGTCTAGCTGGAAACACCATATATTTT; v_call: TRBV10-3; j_call: TRBJ1-3; clone_size: NA; d_call: NA
cdr3_aa: CASSRDSPGNTIYF; cdr3_nt: TGTGCCAGCAGCCGTGACAGCCCTGGAAACACCATATATTTT; v_call: TRBV6-5; j_call: TRBJ1-3; clone_size: NA; d_call: NA
cdr3_aa: CASTRTTSGVDEQFF; cdr3_nt: TGTGCCAGCACGCGAACGACTAGCGGGGTGGATGAGCAGTTCTTC; v_call: TRBV25-1; j_call: TRBJ2-1; clone_size: NA; d_call: TRBD2
cdr3_aa: CASSSRGGGTYEQYF; cdr3_nt: TGTGCCAGCAGCTCCCGCGGGGGGGGTACCTACGAGCAGTACTTC; v_call: TRBV7-9; j_call: TRBJ2-7; clone_size: NA; d_call: TRBD2
cdr3_aa: CASSWGKKLFF; cdr3_nt: TGTGCCAGTTCGTGGGGCAAGAAACTGTTTTTT; v_call: TRBV19; j_call: TRBJ1-4; clone_size: NA; d_call: NA
cdr3_aa: CASSPLATSGAPLHF; cdr3_nt: TGTGCCAGCTCACCACTCGCGACCTCAGGCGCACCCCTCCACTTT; v_call: TRBV18; j_call: TRBJ1-6; clone_size: NA; d_call: NA
cdr3_aa: CASRWDREVNTEAFF; cdr3_nt: TGTGCCAGCAGATGGGACAGGGAGGTCAACACTGAAGCTTTCTTT; v_call: TRBV6-5; j_call: TRBJ1-1; clone_size: NA; d_call: TRBD1
cdr3_aa: CASSPRGMTYEQYF; cdr3_nt: TGTGCCAGCAGCCCCCGCGGGATGACCTACGAGCAGTACTTC; v_call: TRBV7-8; j_call: TRBJ2-7; clone_size: once; d_call: NA
cdr3_aa: CASSQKASGTVNTEAFF; cdr3_nt: TGCGCCAGCAGCCAAAAGGCCTCGGGGACAGTAAACACTGAAGCTTTCTTT; v_call: TRBV4-1; j_call: TRBJ1-1; clone_size: NA; d_call: TRBD1
cdr3_aa: CASSLGQNGYTF; cdr3_nt: TGCGCCAGCAGCTTGGGACAGAATGGCTACACCTTC; v_call: TRBV5-1; j_call: TRBJ1-2; clone_size: NA; d_call: NA
cdr3_aa: CASSYNSPLHF; cdr3_nt: TGTGCCAGCAGCTACAATTCACCCCTCCACTTT; v_call: TRBV6-1; j_call: TRBJ1-6; clone_size: NA; d_call: NA
cdr3_aa: CASSQRTSQETQYF; cdr3_nt: TGTGCCAGCAGCCAAAGGACTAGTCAAGAGACCCAGTACTTC; v_call: TRBV6-5; j_call: TRBJ2-5; clone_size: NA; d_call: TRBD2
cdr3_aa: CAWGVTGTEAFF; cdr3_nt: TGTGCCTGGGGGGTGACAGGGACTGAAGCTTTCTTT; v_call: TRBV30; j_call: TRBJ1-1; clone_size: NA; d_call: TRBD1
cdr3_aa: CASSPGQGSTDTQYF; cdr3_nt: TGTGCCAGCAGTCCGGGACAGGGAAGCACAGATACGCAGTATTTT; v_call: TRBV3-1/TRBV3-2; j_call: TRBJ2-3; clone_size: NA; d_call: TRBD1
cdr3_aa: CASSPLQGTRQPQHF; cdr3_nt: TGTGCCAGCAGCCCGTTACAGGGGACTAGGCAGCCCCAGCATTTT; v_call: TRBV7-9; j_call: TRBJ1-5; clone_size: NA; d_call: TRBD1
cdr3_aa: CASSLEGLAGGSYEQYF; cdr3_nt: TGTGCCAGCAGCTTAGAGGGACTAGCGGGGGGAAGCTACGAGCAGTACTTC; v_call: TRBV7-8; j_call: TRBJ2-7; clone_size: NA; d_call: TRBD2